Below, 21 T cell receptor beta chains from the same sample are listed, as sequenced in a study of blood T cells in healthy people across ages. The second PCR ran 7 to 11 cycles with a sample-barcoded 5' primer and J-beta primers. TCRdb reprocessed the 5' RACE reads with MiXCR, giving one entry per CDR3 protein. Among 600,000 to 800,000 distinct CDR3 sequences, approximately 52% were seen once, and the ten largest hold approximately 15%. Sequenced: blood. These receptors came from a woman older than 75 in good health.

V is TRBV3-1 and J is TRBJ2-1, with TRBD1 identical over 7 bases. Germline-derived CDR1 and CDR2 are LGHDT and YNNKEL (reference sequence). The J segment lost 2 bases and the V segment lost 0 bases, leaving 10 bases of the junction unmatched. The CDR3 extends over 18 amino acids. The CDR3 region is CASSQDPLGGQAYNEQFF. The CDR3 nucleotides read TGTGCCAGCAGCCAAGATCCTCTTGGAGGACAGGCCTACAATGAGCAGTTCTTC.

This clonotype is a singleton in its sample. J is TRBJ2-5 and V is TRBV9; D unclear. Between the trimmed V and J ends, which lost 1 base and 2 bases, there was a span of 9 bases. Germline V CDR1 and CDR2: SGDLS, YYNGEE. The CDR3 consists of 14 residues. CDR3 DNA sequence: TGTGCCAGCAGCGTAAACTGGGGACAAGAGACCCAGTACTTC. Its protein product is CASSVNWGQETQYF.

The chain has TRBV7-9 and TRBJ1-2; possibly TRBD1 for D (6 bases). This CDR3 is built from 13 residues. The V gene lost 3 bases and the J gene lost 6 bases, with 11 bases spanning the gap. Germline CDR1 SEHNR, CDR2 FQNEAQ (reference sequence). CDR3 amino acids: CASSFNRVDGYTF. CDR3 sequence (DNA): TGTGCCAGCAGCTTTAACAGGGTTGATGGCTACACCTTC.

The table lists this clonotype with many counts. V gene TRBV11-1 combines with J gene TRBJ1-2, with D tentatively TRBD1 (6 bases). CDR1 and CDR2 (germline): SGHAT, FQDESV (reference sequence). The CDR3 extends over 14 amino acids. V lost 4 bases, J lost 8 bases, and 17 bases lay in between. The CDR3 nucleotides are TGTGCCAGCAGCTGGGCCGGGACACCTTTGGGCTACACCTTC. It yields the protein CASSWAGTPLGYTF. Full variable domain (remainder filled in from reference TRBV11-1 and TRBJ1-2): EAEVAQSPRYKITEKSQAVAFWCDPISGHATLYWYRQILGQGPELLVQFQDESVVDDSQLPKDRFSAERLKGVDSTLKIQPAELGDSAMYLCASSWAGTPLGYTFGSGTRLTVV.

This clonotype has at least ten counts. The chain uses TRBV2 and TRBJ2-1; D is ambiguous. CDR3 size: 11 residues. Trimming pared 8 bases from V and 7 bases from J, leaving 9 bases between. Germline assignment: CDR1 SNHLY and CDR2 FYNNEI. This CDR3 reads CASSTRNEQFF. The CDR3 DNA reads TGTGCCAGCTCTACGAGGAATGAGCAGTTCTTC. Drawing the rest from reference TRBV2 and TRBJ2-1, the complete variable domain is EPEVTQTPSHQVTQMGQEVILRCVPISNHLYFYWYRQILGQKVEFLVSFYNNEISEKSEIFDDQFSVERPDGSNFTLKIRSTKLEDSAMYFCASSTRNEQFFGPGTRLTVL.

This clonotype was observed a single time. The V gene is TRBV6-5, the J gene TRBJ2-5; D is uncertain. With 6 bases removed from V and 7 bases from J, the gap between germline ends came to 15 bases. Germline loops: CDR1 MNHEY, CDR2 SVGAGI. The length of the CDR3 is 13 residues. The CDR3 region is CASSDSEGGTQYF. CDR3 nucleotides: TGTGCCAGCAGCGACTCGGAAGGCGGGACCCAGTACTTC.

The rearrangement joins TRBV29-1 to TRBJ2-5; the match to TRBD2 covers 8 bases. V lost 1 base and J lost 4; bases outside the gene matches: 2. The CDR3 extends over 13 amino acids. In germline, CDR1 is SQVTM, CDR2 ANQGSEA. CDR3 region: CSVEGSGGETQYF. DNA for the CDR3: TGCAGCGTTGAAGGGAGCGGGGGAGAGACCCAGTACTTC.

This CDR3 reads CASSYSRAKGNQPQHF. CDR3 nucleotides: TGTGCCAGCAGTTACTCGAGGGCAAAAGGCAATCAGCCCCAGCATTTT. This chain connects TRBV6-2 or TRBV6-3 to TRBJ1-5, with unresolved D. Germline V gives CDR1 MNHEY, CDR2 SVGEGT. V lost 0 bases to trimming and J lost 2 bases, with 11 bases between them. The CDR3 is made up of 16 amino acids.

This clonotype occurred a few times. This may stem from a read error, because a much larger clone lies one nucleotide away. The rearrangement uses TRBV5-1 and TRBJ2-5, with 7 positions matching TRBD1. The ends lost 4 bases at V and 3 bases at J; junction bases unmatched: 6. The germline V gene encodes CDR1 SGHRS and CDR2 YFSETQ. This CDR3 has 14 amino acids. This CDR3 reads CASSVAGTEETQYF. For the CDR3, the DNA is TGCGCCAGCAGCGTGGCCGGGACAGAAGAGACCCAGTACTTC.

This clonotype has just one count. The chain links TRBV7-9 to TRBJ2-3; 9 nucleotides agree with TRBD2. The CDR3 loop spans 16 amino acids. Trimming removed 2 bases from V and 2 bases from J; junction bases left unmatched: 5. Germline V CDR1 and CDR2: SEHNR, FQNEAQ (reference sequence). CDR3 amino acids: CASSLQLAGATDTQYF. As DNA, the CDR3 is TGTGCCAGCAGCTTACAGTTAGCGGGGGCCACAGATACGCAGTATTTT.

The rearrangement joins TRBV28 to TRBJ2-1; D is possibly TRBD1 (6 bases). Germline lookup yields CDR1 MDHEN and CDR2 SYDVKM. This CDR3 contains 15 residues. V was shortened by 3 bases and J by 0 bases, with 9 bases between the two germline ends. The CDR3 DNA reads TGTGCCAGCAGTTTCGACAGGAGCTCCTACAATGAGCAGTTCTTC. Residues: CASSFDRSSYNEQFF. The complete variable domain, with remaining parts taken from reference TRBV28 and TRBJ2-1, reads DVKVTQSSRYLVKRTGEKVFLECVQDMDHENMFWYRQDPGLGLRLIYFSYDVKMKEKGDIPEGYSVSREKKERFSLILESASTNQTSMYLCASSFDRSSYNEQFFGPGTRLTVL.

The chain carries TRBV3-1 and TRBJ2-5, with D hard to call. Trimming pared 2 bases from V and 2 bases from J, leaving 9 bases between. The germline V gene has CDR1 LGHDT and CDR2 YNNKEL (reference sequence). The CDR3 loop spans 14 amino acids. The CDR3: CASSQSGPQETQYF. The CDR3 DNA reads as TGTGCCAGCAGCCAATCCGGGCCTCAAGAGACCCAGTACTTC.

This clonotype was observed at least ten times. The chain joins TRBV7-9 to TRBJ2-1; D possibly matches TRBD1 or TRBD2 (5 bases each). The CDR3 is made up of 14 amino acids. Germline CDR1 is SEHNR and CDR2 is FQNEAQ (reference sequence). Deletions cut 5 bases from V and 10 bases from J, with 18 bases between. The CDR3 spells CASSPRDGTGEQFF. The CDR3 DNA reads TGTGCCAGCAGCCCTCGGGACGGTACTGGGGAGCAGTTCTTC.

A note on this clonotype: A much larger clone sits a single nucleotide away, making a read error possible. The chain uses TRBV27 and TRBJ2-7; 7 nucleotides agree with TRBD2. In germline, CDR1 is MNHEY, CDR2 SMNVEV (reference sequence). This CDR3 spans 15 amino acids. The V segment lost 2 bases and the J segment 0 bases; nucleotides outside the gene matches: 4. CDR3 protein: CASSLEASGSYEQYV. CDR3 DNA: TGTGCCAGCAGTTTAGAGGCTAGCGGCTCCTACGAGCAGTACGTC.

The rearrangement joins TRBV7-2 to TRBJ2-7; 7 bases map to TRBD1. This CDR3 is built from 14 residues. The germline CDR1 and CDR2 sequences are SGHTA and FQGNSA. J lost 3 bases, V lost 7 bases, and 9 bases had no gene match. CDR3 nucleotides: TGTGCCAGCAACAAACAGGGGAGTGACTACGAGCAGTACTTC. Its protein is CASNKQGSDYEQYF.

This chain uses TRBV20-1 with TRBJ2-5; 8 bases fit TRBD1. The CDR3 length is 14 residues. The germline V gene encodes CDR1 DFQATT and CDR2 SNEGSKA (reference sequence). Trimming took 5 bases from V and 2 from J; bases not matched to a gene: 7. The chain's CDR3 is CSAGTGGVQETQYF. The CDR3 region has the DNA TGCAGTGCTGGAACAGGGGGAGTACAAGAGACCCAGTACTTC.

This clonotype was counted a few times. V is TRBV6-5 and J is TRBJ2-7; D is unresolved. CDR1 and CDR2 (germline): MNHEY, SVGAGI. Deletions cut 4 bases from V and 3 bases from J, with 7 bases between. This CDR3 is built from 12 residues. CDR3 bases: TGTGCCAGCAGTTCGCAGGTCTACGAGCAGTACTTC. Protein sequence: CASSSQVYEQYF.

The chain employs TRBV3-1 and TRBJ2-5, with unresolved D. The J call may be mistaken, given a closer DNA end match to TRBJ2-7. The CDR3 runs 11 residues. Germline V lookup: CDR1 LGHDT, CDR2 YNNKEL (reference sequence). The chain's CDR3 is CASSQVNEQYF. CDR3 DNA: TGTGCCAGCAGCCAAGTCAACGAGCAGTACTTC.

The chain links TRBV2 to TRBJ2-1, with D possibly TRBD1 on 6 matching bases. Trimming took off 4 bases at V and 2 bases at J, with 12 bases between the two ends. This CDR3 region has 15 residues. In germline, CDR1 is SNHLY, CDR2 FYNNEI. The CDR3 region has the DNA TGTGCCAGCAGTGTAGGACAGTCTCCCTACAATGAGCAGTTCTTC. Its protein product is CASSVGQSPYNEQFF.

In this sample, this clonotype turned up a few times. This sequence joins TRBV21-1 and TRBJ1-4. TRBV21-1 is recorded as a pseudogene. This CDR3 contains 17 residues. The CDR3: CASSKDLHQPTNEKLFF. The CDR3 coding sequence is TGTGCCAGCAGCAAGGATCTTCACCAACCCACTAATGAAAAACTGTTTTTT.

The chain couples TRBV12-3 or TRBV12-4 to TRBJ2-3, with no clear D. V shed 8 bases and J shed 2 bases, with 14 bases lying between them. The CDR3 is 14 residues long. The CDR3 bases are TGTGCCAGCGGTCGACTGATTAACACAGATACGCAGTATTTT. It codes for CASGRLINTDTQYF.